This record covers a single T cell receptor (beta chain). The CDR3 is made up of 14 amino acids. With 5 bases removed from V and 5 bases from J, the gap between germline ends came to 10 bases. Per the germline V gene, CDR1 is LNHDA and CDR2 is SQIVND (reference sequence). The source of the sample is a study of blood T cell repertoires in COVID-19. Study-wide background: In each case, the material was cDNA or gDNA derived from T cells, B-cell-depleted T cells, or PBMCs.

TCRdb's copy holds only in-frame clones and misses some; the assay was immunoSEQ multiplex PCR. Among roughly 120,000 clones listed, 70% to 90% were seen once. Sequencing was done on a sample of peripheral blood. This chain joins TRBV19 and TRBJ1-6; D uncertain. The TCR comes from a man between 35 and 55 years old with acute or convalescent COVID-19. CDR3 in amino acids: CASSYGQDNSPLHF. Here the CDR3 DNA reads TGTGCCAGTAGTTATGGTCAGGATAATTCACCCCTCCACTTT.